The source of this TCR beta chain is a study of blood T cell repertoires in COVID-19. Looking at the study overall: There were acute and convalescent COVID-19 samples, and they came from the United States, Italy and Spain.

This table comes from immunoSEQ multiplex PCR, and its TCRdb copy is limited to in-frame clones, with some not included. The table has under 300,000 clones, approximately 86% seen once. In germline, CDR1 is SNHLY, CDR2 FYNNEI. Trimming at V came to 3 bases and at J to 8 bases, leaving 9 bases not matched to a gene. The length of the CDR3 is 15 residues. The material sequenced was peripheral blood. This sequence joins TRBV2 and TRBJ1-4, with 7 bases matching TRBD1. The sequence was obtained from a woman in her sixties or seventies with active or convalescent COVID-19. The CDR3 sequence: CASSEATGTVEKLFF. DNA of the CDR3: TGTGCCAGCAGTGAGGCGACCGGGACAGTCGAAAAACTGTTTTTT.